The clone carrying this T cell receptor (beta chain) showed up just a few times. A sample-barcoded 5' primer and a J-beta primer mix were used in a second PCR of about 7 to 12 cycles. MiXCR was run by TCRdb on the 5' RACE reads, yielding one entry per CDR3 protein. This table has about 2 million distinct CDR3 sequences, about 50% appearing once. This entry belongs to a study of blood T cells in healthy people across ages. Trimming took off 6 bases at V and 0 bases at J, with 15 bases between the two ends. The CDR3 extends over 16 amino acids. CDR1 and CDR2 (germline): DFQATT, SNEGSKA (reference sequence).

Specimen: blood. The clonotype was recovered from a woman aged 40 to 49 in good health. The chain joins TRBV20-1 to TRBJ2-6, with a weak D call TRBD1 (6 bases). CDR3 nucleotide sequence: TGCAGTGCGGCCCAGGGGTTCAACTCTGGGGCCAACGTCCTGACTTTC. Amino acid sequence: CSAAQGFNSGANVLTF.